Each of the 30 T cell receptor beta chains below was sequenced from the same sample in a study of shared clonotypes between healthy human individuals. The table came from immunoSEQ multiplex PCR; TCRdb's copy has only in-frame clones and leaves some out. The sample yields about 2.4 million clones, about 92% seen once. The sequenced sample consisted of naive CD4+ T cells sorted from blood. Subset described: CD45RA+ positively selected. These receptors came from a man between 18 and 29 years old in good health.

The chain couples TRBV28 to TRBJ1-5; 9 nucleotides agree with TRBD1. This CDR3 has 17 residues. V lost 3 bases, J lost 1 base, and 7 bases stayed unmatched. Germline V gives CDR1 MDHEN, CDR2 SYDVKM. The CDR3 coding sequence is TGTGCCAGCAGTTTTGGACAGGGGAGGACGAGCAATCAGCCCCAGCATTTT. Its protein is CASSFGQGRTSNQPQHF.

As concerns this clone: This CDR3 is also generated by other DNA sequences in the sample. The CDR3: CASSRTANYGYTF. CDR3 nucleotide sequence: TGTGCCAGCAGTAGGACAGCTAACTATGGCTACACCTTC. The rearrangement joins TRBV2 to TRBJ1-2; a possible D gene is TRBD1 (6 bases). Germline CDR1 is SNHLY and CDR2 is FYNNEI. V lost 5 bases to trimming and J lost 0 bases, with 7 bases between them. The CDR3 is 13 residues long.

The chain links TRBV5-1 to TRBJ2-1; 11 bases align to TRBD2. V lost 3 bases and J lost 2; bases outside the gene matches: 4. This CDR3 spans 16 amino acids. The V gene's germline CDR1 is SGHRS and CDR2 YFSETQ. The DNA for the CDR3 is TGCGCCAGCAGCTACGGACTAGCGGGCACCTACAATGAGCAGTTCTTC. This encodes CASSYGLAGTYNEQFF.

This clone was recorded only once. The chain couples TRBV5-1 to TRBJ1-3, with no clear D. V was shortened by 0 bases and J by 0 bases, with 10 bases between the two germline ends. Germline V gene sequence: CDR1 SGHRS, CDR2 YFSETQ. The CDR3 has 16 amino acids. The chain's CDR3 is CASSLGPASSGNTIYF. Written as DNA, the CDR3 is TGCGCCAGCAGCTTGGGGCCGGCCAGCTCTGGAAACACCATATATTTT.

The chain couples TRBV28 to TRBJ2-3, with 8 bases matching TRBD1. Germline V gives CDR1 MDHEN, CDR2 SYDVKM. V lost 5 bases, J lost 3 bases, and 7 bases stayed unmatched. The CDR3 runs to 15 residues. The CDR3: CASSTSGGLTDTQYF. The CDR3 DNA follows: TGTGCCAGCAGTACATCAGGGGGCTTAACAGATACGCAGTATTTT.

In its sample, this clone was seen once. The CDR3 loop reads CASSEALGRGLGQPQHF. DNA for the CDR3: TGTGCCAGCAGTGAAGCGCTGGGCAGGGGTTTAGGTCAGCCCCAGCATTTT. The chain recombines TRBV6-1 with TRBJ1-5; weak D call: TRBD1 (6 bases). CDR1 MNHNS and CDR2 SASEGT come from the germline V gene. V was shortened by 0 bases and J by 6 bases, with 18 bases between the two germline ends. The CDR3 sequence is 17 residues long.

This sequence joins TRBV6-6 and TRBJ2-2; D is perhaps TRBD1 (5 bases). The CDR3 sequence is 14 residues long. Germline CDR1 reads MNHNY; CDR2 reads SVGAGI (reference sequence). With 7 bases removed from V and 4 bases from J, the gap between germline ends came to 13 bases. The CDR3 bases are TGTGCCAGCATGCGCAGGGCGACCACCGGGGAGCTGTTTTTT. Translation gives CASMRRATTGELFF.

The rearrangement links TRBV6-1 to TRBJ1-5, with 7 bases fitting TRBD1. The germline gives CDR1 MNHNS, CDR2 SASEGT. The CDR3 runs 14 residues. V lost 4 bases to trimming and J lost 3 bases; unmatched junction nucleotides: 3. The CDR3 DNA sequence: TGTGCCAGCAGTGGACAGGGTCCCAATCAGCCCCAGCATTTT. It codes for CASSGQGPNQPQHF.

CDR3 amino acids: CASSFRDAAGNTIYF. The CDR3 nucleotides are TGTGCCAGCAGCTTCAGGGATGCGGCTGGAAACACCATATATTTT. The chain combines TRBV7-2 with TRBJ1-3, with D possibly being TRBD1 (5 bases). This CDR3 spans 15 amino acids. CDR1 and CDR2 (germline): SGHTA, FQGNSA. Trimming left V 3 bases short and J 2 bases short, with 11 bases between.

Written as DNA, the CDR3 is TGCGCCAGCAGTGCAATCACAAGCAAAACTAGGGCAAAGGTCTACGAGCAGTACTTC. Translating it yields CASSAITSKTRAKVYEQYF. The chain couples TRBV10-2 to TRBJ2-7, with D perhaps TRBD2 (5 bases). The CDR3 has 19 residues. Germline V gene sequence: CDR1 WSHSY, CDR2 SAAADI. V shed 4 bases and J shed 3 bases, with 28 bases lying between them.

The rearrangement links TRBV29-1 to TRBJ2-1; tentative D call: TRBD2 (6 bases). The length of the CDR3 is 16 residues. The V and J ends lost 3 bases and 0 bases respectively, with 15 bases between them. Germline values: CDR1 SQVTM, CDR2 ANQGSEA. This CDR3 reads CSVEERDSSSYNEQFF. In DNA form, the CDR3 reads TGCAGCGTTGAGGAACGGGACTCCAGCTCCTACAATGAGCAGTTCTTC.

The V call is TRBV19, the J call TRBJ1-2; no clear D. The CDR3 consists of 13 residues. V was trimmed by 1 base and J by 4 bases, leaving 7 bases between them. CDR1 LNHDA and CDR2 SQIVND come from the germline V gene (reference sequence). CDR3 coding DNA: TGTGCCAGTAGTATAGGTTCCGGCTATGGCTACACCTTC. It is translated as CASSIGSGYGYTF.

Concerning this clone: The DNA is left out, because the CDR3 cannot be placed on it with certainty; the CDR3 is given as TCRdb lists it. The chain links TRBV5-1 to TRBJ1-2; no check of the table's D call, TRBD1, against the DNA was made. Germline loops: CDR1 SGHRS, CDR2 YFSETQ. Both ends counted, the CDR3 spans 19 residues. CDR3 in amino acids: CASSLVFGPGGNLNYGYTF.

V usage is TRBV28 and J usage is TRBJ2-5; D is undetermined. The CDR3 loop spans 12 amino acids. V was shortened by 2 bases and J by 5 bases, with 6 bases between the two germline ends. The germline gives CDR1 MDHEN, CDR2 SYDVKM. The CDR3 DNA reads TGTGCCAGCAGTTTAACGACGGAGACCCAGTACTTC. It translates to CASSLTTETQYF. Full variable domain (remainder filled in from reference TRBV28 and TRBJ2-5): DVKVTQSSRYLVKRTGEKVFLECVQDMDHENMFWYRQDPGLGLRLIYFSYDVKMKEKGDIPEGYSVSREKKERFSLILESASTNQTSMYLCASSLTTETQYFGPGTRLLVL.

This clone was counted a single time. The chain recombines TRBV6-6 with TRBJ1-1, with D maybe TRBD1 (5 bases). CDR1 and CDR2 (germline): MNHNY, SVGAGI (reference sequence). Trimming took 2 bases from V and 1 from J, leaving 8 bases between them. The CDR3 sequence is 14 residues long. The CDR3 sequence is CASSYDGQNTEAFF. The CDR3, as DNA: TGTGCCAGCAGTTACGACGGACAGAACACTGAAGCTTTCTTT.

The CDR3, as DNA: TGTGCCAGCAGCTTTTTGATTACAGGGTATGGCTACACCTTC. Protein sequence: CASSFLITGYGYTF. The chain carries TRBV5-6 and TRBJ1-2; tentative D call: TRBD1 (6 bases). The V and J ends lost 2 bases and 5 bases respectively, with 13 bases between them. Germline CDR1 is SGHDT and CDR2 is YYEEEE. The CDR3 loop spans 14 amino acids.

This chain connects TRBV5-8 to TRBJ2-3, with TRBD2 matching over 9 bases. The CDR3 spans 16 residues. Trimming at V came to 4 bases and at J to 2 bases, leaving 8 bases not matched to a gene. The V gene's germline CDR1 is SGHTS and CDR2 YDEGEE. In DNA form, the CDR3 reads TGTGCCAGCAGCATCTCCGGGACTAGCCACACAGATACGCAGTATTTT. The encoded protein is CASSISGTSHTDTQYF. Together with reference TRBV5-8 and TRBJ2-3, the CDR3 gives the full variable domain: EAGVTQSPTHLIKTRGQQATLRCSPISGHTSVYWYQQALGLGLQFLLWYDEGEERNRGNFPPRFSGRQFPNYSSELNVNALELEDSALYLCASSISGTSHTDTQYFGPGTRLTVL.

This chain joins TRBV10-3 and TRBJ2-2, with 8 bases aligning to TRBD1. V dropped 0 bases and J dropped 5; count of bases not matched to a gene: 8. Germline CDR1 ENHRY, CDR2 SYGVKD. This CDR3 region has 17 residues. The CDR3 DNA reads TGTGCCATCAGTGAGTCTCTTACAGGGGGAGGTACCGGGGAGCTGTTTTTT. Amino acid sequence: CAISESLTGGGTGELFF.

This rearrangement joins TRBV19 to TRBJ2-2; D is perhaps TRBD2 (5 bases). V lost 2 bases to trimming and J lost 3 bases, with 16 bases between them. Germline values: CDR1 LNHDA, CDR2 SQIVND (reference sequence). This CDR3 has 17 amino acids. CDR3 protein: CASSIRGGAKDTGELFF. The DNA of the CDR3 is TGTGCCAGTAGTATACGCGGAGGCGCCAAAGACACCGGGGAGCTGTTTTTT. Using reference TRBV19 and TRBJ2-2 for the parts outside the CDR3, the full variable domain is DGGITQSPKYLFRKEGQNVTLSCEQNLNHDAMYWYRQDPGQGLRLIYYSQIVNDFQKGDIAEGYSVSREKKESFPLTVTSAQKNPTAFYLCASSIRGGAKDTGELFFGEGSRLTVL.

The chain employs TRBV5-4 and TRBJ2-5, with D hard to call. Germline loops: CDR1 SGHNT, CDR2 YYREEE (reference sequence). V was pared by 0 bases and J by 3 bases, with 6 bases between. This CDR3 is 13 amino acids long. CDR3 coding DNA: TGTGCCAGCAGCTTGGTGGATAAAGAGACCCAGTACTTC. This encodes CASSLVDKETQYF.

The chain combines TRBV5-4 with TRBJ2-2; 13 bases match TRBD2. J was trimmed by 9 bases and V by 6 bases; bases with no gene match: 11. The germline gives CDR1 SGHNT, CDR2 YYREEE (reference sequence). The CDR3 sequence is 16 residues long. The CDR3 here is CASTFGGTSGNRELFF. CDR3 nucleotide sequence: TGTGCCAGCACTTTTGGAGGGACTAGCGGGAATCGGGAGCTGTTTTTT.

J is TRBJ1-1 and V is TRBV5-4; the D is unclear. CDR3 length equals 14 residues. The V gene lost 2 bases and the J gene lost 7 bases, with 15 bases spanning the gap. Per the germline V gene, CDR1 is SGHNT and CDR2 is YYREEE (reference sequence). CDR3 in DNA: TGTGCCAGCAGCTTCCCGGACCAGTACGGTGAAGCTTTCTTT. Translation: CASSFPDQYGEAFF. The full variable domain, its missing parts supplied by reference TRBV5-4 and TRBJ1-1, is ETGVTQSPTHLIKTRGQQVTLRCSSQSGHNTVSWYQQALGQGPQFIFQYYREEENGRGNFPPRFSGLQFPNYSSELNVNALELDDSALYLCASSFPDQYGEAFFGQGTRLTVV.

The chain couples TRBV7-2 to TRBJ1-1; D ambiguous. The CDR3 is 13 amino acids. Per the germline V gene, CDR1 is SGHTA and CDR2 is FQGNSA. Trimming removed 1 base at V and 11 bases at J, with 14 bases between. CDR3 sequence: CASSLDRSRDAFF. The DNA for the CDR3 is TGTGCCAGCAGCTTAGATAGGAGTAGGGATGCTTTCTTT.

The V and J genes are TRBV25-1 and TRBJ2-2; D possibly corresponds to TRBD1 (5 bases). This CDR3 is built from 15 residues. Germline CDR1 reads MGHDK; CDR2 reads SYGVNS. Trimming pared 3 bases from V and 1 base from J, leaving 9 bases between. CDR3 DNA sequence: TGTGCCAGCAGTGAGACAGCCATGAACACCGGGGAGCTGTTTTTT. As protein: CASSETAMNTGELFF.

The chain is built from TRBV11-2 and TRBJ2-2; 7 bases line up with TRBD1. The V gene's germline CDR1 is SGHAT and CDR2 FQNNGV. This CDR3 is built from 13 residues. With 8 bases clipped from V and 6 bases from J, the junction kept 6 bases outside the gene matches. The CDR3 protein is CASGTGAAGELFF. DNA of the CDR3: TGTGCCAGCGGAACAGGGGCGGCCGGGGAGCTGTTTTTT. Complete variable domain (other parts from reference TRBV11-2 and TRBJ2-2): EAGVAQSPRYKIIEKRQSVAFWCNPISGHATLYWYQQILGQGPKLLIQFQNNGVVDDSQLPKDRFSAERLKGVDSTLKIQPAKLEDSAVYLCASGTGAAGELFFGEGSRLTVL.

The CDR3 DNA sequence: TGTGCCAGCAGTTACATCAGAGGGGCCCAGTACTTC. Its protein is CASSYIRGAQYF. The V and J genes are TRBV6-6 and TRBJ2-5, with D perhaps TRBD1 or TRBD2 (5 bases each). This CDR3 has 12 residues. Trimming cost V 2 bases and J 9 bases, with 10 bases left between them. CDR1 and CDR2 from the germline V gene are MNHNY and SVGAGI (reference sequence).

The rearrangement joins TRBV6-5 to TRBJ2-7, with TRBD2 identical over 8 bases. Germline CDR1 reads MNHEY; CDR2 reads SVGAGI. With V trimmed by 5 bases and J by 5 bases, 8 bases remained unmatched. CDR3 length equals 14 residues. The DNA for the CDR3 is TGTGCCAGCAGTGACCCGGGACTAGGCCACGAGCAGTACTTC. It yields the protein CASSDPGLGHEQYF.

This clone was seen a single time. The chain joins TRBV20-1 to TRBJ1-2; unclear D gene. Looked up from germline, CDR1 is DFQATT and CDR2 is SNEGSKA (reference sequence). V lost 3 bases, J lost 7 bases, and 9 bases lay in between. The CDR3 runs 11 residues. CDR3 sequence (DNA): TGCAGTGCTAGTGACGCCTTTGGCTACACCTTC. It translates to CSASDAFGYTF.

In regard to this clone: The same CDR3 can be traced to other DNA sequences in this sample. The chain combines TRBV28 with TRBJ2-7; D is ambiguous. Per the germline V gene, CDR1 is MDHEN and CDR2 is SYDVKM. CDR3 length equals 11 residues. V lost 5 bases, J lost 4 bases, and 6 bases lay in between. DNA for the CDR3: TGTGCCAGCAGTCCCGGATACGAGCAGTACTTC. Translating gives CASSPGYEQYF.

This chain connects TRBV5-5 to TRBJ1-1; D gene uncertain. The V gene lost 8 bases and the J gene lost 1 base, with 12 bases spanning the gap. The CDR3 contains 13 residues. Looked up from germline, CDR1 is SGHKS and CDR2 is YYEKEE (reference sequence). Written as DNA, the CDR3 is TGTGCCAGTAACGAGGGCACGAACACTGAAGCTTTCTTT. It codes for CASNEGTNTEAFF.